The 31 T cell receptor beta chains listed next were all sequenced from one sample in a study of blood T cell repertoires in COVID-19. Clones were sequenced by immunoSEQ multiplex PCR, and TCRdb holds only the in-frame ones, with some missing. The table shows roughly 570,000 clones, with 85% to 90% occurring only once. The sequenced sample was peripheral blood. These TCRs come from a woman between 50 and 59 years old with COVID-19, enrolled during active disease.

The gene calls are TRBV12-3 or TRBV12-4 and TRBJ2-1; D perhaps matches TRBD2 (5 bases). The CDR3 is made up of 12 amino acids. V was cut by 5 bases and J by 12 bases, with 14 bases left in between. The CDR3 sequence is CASSTPGGGQFF. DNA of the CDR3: TGTGCCAGCAGTACCCCCGGAGGTGGGCAGTTCTTC.

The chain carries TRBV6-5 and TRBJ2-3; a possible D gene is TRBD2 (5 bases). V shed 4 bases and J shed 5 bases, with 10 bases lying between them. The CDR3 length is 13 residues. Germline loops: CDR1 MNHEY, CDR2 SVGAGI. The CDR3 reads CASSSSGIDTQYF. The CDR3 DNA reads TGTGCCAGCAGTTCAAGCGGCATAGATACGCAGTATTTT.

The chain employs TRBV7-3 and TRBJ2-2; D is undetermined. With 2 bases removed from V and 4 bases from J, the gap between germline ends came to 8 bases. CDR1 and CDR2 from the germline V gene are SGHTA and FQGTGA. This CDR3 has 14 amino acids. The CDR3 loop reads CASSLVDPTGELFF. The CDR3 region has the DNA TGTGCCAGCAGCTTAGTAGATCCCACCGGGGAGCTGTTTTTT.

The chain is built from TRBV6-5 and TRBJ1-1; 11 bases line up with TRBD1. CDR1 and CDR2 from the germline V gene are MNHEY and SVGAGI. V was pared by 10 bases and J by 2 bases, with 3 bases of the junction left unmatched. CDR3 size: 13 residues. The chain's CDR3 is CATRTGGNTEAFF. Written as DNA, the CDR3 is TGTGCCACACGGACAGGGGGCAACACTGAAGCTTTCTTT.

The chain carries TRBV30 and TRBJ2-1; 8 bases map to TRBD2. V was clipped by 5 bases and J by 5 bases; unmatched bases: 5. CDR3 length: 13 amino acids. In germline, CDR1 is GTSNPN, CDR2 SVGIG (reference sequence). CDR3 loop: CAWDAGGNNEQFF. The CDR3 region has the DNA TGTGCCTGGGACGCGGGGGGCAACAATGAGCAGTTCTTC. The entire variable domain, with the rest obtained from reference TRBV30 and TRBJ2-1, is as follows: SQTIHQWPATLVQPVGSPLSLECTVEGTSNPNLYWYRQAAGRGLQLLFYSVGIGQISSEVPQNLSASRPQDRQFILSSKKLLLSDSGFYLCAWDAGGNNEQFFGPGTRLTVL.

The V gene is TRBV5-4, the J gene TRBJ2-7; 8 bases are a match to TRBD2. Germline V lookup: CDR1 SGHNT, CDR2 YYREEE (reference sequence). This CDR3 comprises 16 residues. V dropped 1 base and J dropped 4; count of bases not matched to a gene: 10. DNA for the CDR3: TGTGCCAGCAGCTTGTGGGACGGGGGGGCCGATTACGAGCAGTACTTC. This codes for CASSLWDGGADYEQYF.

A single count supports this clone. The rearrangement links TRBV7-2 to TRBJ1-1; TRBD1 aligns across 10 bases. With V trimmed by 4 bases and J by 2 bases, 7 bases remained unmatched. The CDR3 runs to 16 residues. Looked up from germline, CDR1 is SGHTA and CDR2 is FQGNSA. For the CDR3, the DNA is TGTGCCAGCAGCTGGGACAGGGGAGGACTTAACACTGAAGCTTTCTTT. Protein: CASSWDRGGLNTEAFF.

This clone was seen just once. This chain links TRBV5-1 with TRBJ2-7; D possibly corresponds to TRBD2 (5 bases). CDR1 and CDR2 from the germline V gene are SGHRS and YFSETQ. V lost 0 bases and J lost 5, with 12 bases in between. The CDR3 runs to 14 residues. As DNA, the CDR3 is TGCGCCAGCAGCTTGGTGGGATTCGGGGACGAGCAGTACTTC. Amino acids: CASSLVGFGDEQYF.

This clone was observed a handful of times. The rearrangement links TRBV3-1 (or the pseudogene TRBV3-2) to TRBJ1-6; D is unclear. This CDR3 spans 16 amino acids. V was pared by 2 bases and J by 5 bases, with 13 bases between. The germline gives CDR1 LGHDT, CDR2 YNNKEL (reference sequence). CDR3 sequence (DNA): TGTGCCAGCAGCCAATGGAGGGTTGGGAATAATTCACCCCTCCACTTT. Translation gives CASSQWRVGNNSPLHF.

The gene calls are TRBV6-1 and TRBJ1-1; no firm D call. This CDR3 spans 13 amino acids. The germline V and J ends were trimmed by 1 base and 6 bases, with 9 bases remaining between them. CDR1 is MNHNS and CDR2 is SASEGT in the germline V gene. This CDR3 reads CASSEVPRAEAFF. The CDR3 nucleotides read TGTGCCAGCAGTGAAGTTCCGAGGGCTGAAGCTTTCTTT.

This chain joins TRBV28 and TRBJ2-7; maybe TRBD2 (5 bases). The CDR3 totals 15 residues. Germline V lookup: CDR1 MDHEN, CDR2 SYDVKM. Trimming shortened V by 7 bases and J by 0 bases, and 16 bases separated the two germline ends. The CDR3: CASKRGTGSSYEQYF. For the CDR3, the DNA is TGTGCCAGCAAACGGGGTACCGGGTCCTCCTACGAGCAGTACTTC.

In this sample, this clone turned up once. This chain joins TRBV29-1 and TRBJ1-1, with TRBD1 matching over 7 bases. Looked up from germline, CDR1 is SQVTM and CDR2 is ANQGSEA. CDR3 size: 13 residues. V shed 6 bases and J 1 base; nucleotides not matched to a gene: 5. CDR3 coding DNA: TGCAGCGTCTCGACAGGGACGAACACTGAAGCTTTCTTT. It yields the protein CSVSTGTNTEAFF.

The CDR3 reads CASSLFFAGNGLTRGGRVGFF. The CDR3 nucleotides read TGTGCCAGCAGTTTATTCTTTGCCGGCAATGGGCTAACCCGGGGGGGACGGGTTGGGTTCTTC. J is TRBJ2-1 and V is TRBV27, with 8 bases that match TRBD2. The CDR3 extends over 21 amino acids. The V gene's germline CDR1 is MNHEY and CDR2 SMNVEV (reference sequence). V gave up 1 base and J gave up 15 bases; unmatched junction bases: 32.

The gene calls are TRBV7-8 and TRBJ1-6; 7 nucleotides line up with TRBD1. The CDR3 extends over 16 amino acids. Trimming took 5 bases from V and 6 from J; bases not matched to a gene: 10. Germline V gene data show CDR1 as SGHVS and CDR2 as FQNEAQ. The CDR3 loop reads CASSPWDRLINSPLHF. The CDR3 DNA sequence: TGTGCCAGCAGCCCTTGGGACAGACTAATTAATTCACCCCTCCACTTT.

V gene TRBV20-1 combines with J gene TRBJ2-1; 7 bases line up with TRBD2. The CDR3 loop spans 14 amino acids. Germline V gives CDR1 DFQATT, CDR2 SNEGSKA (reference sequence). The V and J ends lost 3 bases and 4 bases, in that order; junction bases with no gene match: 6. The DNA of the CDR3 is TGCAGTGCTAGTGGCGGGGGATTATACAATGAGCAGTTCTTC. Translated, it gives CSASGGGLYNEQFF.

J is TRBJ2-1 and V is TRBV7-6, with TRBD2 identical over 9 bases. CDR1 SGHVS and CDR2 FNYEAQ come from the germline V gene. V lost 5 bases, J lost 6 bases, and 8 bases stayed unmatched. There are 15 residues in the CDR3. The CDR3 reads CASSRGGGALNEQFF. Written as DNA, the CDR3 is TGTGCCAGCAGCCGCGGCGGGGGGGCTCTCAATGAGCAGTTCTTC.

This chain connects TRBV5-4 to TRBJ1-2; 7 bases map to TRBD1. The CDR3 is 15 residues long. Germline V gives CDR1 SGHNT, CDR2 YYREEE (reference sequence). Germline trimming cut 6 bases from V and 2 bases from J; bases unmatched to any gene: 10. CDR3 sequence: CASTSQGSINYGYTF. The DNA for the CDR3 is TGTGCCAGCACCTCACAGGGGTCGATCAACTATGGCTACACCTTC.

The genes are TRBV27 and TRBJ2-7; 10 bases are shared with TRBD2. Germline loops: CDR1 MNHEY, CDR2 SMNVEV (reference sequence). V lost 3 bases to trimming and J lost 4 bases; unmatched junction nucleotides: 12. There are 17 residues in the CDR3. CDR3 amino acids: CASSFLGSSGGFYEQYF. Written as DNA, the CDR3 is TGTGCCAGCAGTTTCCTCGGGTCTAGCGGGGGTTTTTACGAGCAGTACTTC.

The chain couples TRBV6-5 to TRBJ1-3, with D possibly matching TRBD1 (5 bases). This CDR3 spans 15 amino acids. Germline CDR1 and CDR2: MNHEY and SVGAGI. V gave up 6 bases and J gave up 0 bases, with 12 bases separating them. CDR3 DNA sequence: TGTGCCAGCAGCTCGCAGGGTGTCTCTGGAAACACCATATATTTT. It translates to CASSSQGVSGNTIYF.

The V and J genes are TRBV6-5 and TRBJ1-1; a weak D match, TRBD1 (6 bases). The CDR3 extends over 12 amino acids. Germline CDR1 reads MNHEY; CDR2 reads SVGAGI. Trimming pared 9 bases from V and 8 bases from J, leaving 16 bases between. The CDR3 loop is CASKTQGKEAFF. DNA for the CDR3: TGTGCCAGTAAAACTCAGGGGAAGGAAGCTTTCTTT.

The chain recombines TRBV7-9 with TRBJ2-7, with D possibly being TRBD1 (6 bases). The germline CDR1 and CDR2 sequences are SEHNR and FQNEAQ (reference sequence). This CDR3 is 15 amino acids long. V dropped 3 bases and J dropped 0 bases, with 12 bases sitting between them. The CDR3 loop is CASSFGWDNSYEQYF. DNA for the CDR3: TGTGCCAGCAGCTTTGGTTGGGACAACTCCTACGAGCAGTACTTC.

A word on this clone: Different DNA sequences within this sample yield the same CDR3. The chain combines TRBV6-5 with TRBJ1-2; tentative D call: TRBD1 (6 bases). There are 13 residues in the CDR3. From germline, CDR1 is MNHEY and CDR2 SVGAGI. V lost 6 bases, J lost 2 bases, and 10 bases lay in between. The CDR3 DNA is TGTGCCAGCAGCCCCACAGGGAACTATGGCTACACCTTC. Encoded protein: CASSPTGNYGYTF.

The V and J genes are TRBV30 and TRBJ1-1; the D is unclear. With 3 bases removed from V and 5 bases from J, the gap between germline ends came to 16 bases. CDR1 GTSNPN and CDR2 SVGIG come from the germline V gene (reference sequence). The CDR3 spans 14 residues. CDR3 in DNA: TGTGCCTGGAGCGCAGGCCCCGCGGGAACTGAAGCTTTCTTT. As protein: CAWSAGPAGTEAFF.

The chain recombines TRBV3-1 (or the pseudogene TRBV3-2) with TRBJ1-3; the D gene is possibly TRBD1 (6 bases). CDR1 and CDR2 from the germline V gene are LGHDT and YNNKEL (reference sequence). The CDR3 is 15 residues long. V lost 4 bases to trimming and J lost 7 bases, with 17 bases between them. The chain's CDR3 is CASSLGTTTGNTIYF. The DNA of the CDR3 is TGTGCCAGCAGCCTAGGGACAACCACAGGGAACACCATATATTTT.

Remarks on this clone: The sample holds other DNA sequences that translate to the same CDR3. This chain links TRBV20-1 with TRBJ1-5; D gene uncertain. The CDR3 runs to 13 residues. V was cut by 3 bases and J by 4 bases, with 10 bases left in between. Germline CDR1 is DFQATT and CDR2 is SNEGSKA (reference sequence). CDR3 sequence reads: CSASSGVNQPQHF. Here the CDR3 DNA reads TGCAGTGCTAGTAGCGGGGTTAATCAGCCCCAGCATTTT.

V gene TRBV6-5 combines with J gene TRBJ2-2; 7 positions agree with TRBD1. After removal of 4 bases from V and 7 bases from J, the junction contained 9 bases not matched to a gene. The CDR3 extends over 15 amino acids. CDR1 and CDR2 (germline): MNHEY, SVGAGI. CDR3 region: CASSLGQGVVGELFF. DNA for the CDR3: TGTGCCAGCAGTTTAGGGCAGGGGGTAGTCGGGGAGCTGTTTTTT.

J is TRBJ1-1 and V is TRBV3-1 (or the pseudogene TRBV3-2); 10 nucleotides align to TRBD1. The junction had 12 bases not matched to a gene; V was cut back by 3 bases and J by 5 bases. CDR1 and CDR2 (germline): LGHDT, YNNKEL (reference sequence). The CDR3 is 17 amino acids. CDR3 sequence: CASSQGSGDRGGTEAFF. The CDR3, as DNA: TGTGCCAGCAGCCAGGGGAGTGGGGACAGGGGAGGAACTGAAGCTTTCTTT.

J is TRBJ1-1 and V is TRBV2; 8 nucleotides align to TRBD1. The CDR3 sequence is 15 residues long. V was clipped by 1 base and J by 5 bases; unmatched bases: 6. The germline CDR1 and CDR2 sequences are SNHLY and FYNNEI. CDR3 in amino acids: CASSEGYRGRTEAFF. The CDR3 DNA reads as TGTGCCAGCAGTGAAGGGTACAGGGGGAGGACTGAAGCTTTCTTT.

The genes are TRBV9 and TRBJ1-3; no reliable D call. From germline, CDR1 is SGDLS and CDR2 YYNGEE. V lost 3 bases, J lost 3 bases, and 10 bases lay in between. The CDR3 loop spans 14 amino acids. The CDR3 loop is CASSATTGGNTIYF. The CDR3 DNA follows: TGTGCCAGCAGCGCCACCACGGGTGGAAACACCATATATTTT.

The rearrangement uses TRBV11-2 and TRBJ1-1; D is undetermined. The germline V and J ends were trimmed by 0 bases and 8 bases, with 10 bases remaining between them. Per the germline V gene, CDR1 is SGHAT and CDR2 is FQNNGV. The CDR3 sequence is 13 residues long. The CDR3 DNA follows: TGTGCCAGCAGCTTAGATACAGTATCCGAAGCTTTCTTT. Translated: CASSLDTVSEAFF.

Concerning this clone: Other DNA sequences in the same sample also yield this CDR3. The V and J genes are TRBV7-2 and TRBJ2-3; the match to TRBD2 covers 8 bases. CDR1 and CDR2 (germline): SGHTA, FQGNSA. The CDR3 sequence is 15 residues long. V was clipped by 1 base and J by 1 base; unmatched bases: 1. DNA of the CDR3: TGTGCCAGCAGCTTAGACGGGGGGGGCACAGATACGCAGTATTTT. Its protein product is CASSLDGGGTDTQYF.